This T cell receptor (beta chain) was sequenced for a study of T cells in Graves' hyperthyroidism and ophthalmopathy. Study results and caveats: Researchers found most expanded thyroid clonotypes above 0.001 in blood as well.

This clonotype was detected many times. Its antigen is not identified. The CDR3 sequence is 17 residues long. V was clipped by 6 bases and J by 0 bases, with 20 bases between them. The diagnostic basis comprised clinical symptoms, serum thyroxine and TRAb, thyroid ultrasound and orbital computed tomography. Extraction of PBMCs used roughly 9.3 ml of fresh peripheral blood. The CDR3 regions of TCR beta were amplified from RNA transcripts. During a first-round RT-PCR of the TCR CDR3, the HTBI primer set was used. Each CDR3 protein is one row after TCRdb ran MiXCR on the multiplex PCR reads. The data hold fewer than 650,000 distinct CDR3 sequences, with 14% to 15% observed a single time.

Source material: blood. This clonotype was obtained from a woman aged 40 to 49 with Graves' ophthalmopathy. This chain connects TRBV12-3 or TRBV12-4 to TRBJ2-5; D gene uncertain. CDR3 region: CASSYSPAHVNQETQYF. The CDR3 bases are TGTGCCAGCAGCTACTCCCCGGCCCACGTAAACCAAGAGACCCAGTACTTC.